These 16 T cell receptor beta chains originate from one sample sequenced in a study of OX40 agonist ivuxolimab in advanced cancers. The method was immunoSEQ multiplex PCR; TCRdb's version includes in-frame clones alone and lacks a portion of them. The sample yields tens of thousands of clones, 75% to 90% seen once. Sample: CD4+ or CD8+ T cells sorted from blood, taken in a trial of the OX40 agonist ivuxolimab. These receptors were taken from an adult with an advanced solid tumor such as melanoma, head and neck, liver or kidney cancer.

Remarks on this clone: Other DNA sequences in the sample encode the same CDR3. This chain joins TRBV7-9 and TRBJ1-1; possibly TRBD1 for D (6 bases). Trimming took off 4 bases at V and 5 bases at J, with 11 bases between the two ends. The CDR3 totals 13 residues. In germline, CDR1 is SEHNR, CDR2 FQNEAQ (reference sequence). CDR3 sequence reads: CASSSQGGTEAFF. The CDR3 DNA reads TGTGCCAGCAGCTCACAAGGGGGGACTGAAGCTTTCTTT. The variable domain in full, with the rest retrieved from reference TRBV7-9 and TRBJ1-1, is DTGVSQNPRHKITKRGQNVTFRCDPISEHNRLYWYRQTLGQGPEFLTYFQNEAQLEKSRLLSDRFSAERPKGSFSTLEIQRTEQGDSAMYLCASSSQGGTEAFFGQGTRLTVV.

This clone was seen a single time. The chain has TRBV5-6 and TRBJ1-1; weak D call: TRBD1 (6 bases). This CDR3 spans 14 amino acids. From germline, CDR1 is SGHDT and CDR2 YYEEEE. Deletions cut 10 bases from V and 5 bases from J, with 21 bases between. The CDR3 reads CASYWWETGTEAFF. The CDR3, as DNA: TGTGCCTCCTATTGGTGGGAAACAGGGACTGAAGCTTTCTTT.

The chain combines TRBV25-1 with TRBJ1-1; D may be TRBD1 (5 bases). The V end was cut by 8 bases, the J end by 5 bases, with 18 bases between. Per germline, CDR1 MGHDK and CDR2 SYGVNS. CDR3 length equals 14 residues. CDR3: CASWPAGVGTEAFF. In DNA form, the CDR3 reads TGTGCCAGCTGGCCTGCGGGGGTAGGGACTGAAGCTTTCTTT.

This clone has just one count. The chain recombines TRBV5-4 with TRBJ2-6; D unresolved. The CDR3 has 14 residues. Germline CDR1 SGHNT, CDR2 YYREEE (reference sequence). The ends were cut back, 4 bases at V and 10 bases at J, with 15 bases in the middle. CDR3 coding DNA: TGTGCCAGCAGCGTCGCCACAGATTCTAACGTCCTGACTTTC. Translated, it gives CASSVATDSNVLTF.

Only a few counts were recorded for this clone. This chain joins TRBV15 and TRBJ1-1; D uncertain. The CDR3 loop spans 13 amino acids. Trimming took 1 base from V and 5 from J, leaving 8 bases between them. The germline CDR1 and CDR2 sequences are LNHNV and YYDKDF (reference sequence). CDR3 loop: CATSRGGETEAFF. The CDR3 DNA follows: TGTGCCACCAGCAGAGGGGGTGAGACTGAAGCTTTCTTT.

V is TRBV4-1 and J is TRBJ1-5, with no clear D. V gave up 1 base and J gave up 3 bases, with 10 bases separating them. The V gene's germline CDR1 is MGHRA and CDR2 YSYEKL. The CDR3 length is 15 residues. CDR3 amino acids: CASSQVGRSNQPQHF. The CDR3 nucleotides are TGCGCCAGCAGCCAAGTAGGACGGTCCAATCAGCCCCAGCATTTT.

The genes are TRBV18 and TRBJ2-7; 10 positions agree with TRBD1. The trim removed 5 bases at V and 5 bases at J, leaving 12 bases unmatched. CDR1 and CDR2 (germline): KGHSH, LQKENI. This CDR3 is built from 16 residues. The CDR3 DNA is TGTGCCAGCTCAATTTCCGGGGACAGGGGAACCCACGAGCAGTACTTC. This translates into CASSISGDRGTHEQYF.

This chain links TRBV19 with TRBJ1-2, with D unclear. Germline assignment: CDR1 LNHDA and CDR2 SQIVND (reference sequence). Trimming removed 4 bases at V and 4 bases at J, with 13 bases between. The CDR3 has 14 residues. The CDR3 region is CASSKNGYSYGYTF. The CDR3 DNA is TGTGCCAGTAGTAAAAACGGGTACTCCTATGGCTACACCTTC.

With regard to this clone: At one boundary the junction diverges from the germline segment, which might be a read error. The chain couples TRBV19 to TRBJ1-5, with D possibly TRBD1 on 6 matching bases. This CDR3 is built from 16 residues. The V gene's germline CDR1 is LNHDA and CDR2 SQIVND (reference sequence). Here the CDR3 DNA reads TGTGCCAGTAGTTTAGATGACAGGTATAGCAATCAGCCCCAGCATTTT. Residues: CASSLDDRYSNQPQHF.

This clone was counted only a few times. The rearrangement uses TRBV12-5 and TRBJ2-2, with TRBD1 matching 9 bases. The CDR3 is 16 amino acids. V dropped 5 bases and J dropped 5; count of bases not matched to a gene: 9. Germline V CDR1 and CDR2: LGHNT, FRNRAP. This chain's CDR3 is CASGPPGQGKTGELFF. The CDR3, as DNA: TGTGCTAGTGGTCCCCCGGGACAGGGTAAAACCGGGGAGCTGTTTTTT.

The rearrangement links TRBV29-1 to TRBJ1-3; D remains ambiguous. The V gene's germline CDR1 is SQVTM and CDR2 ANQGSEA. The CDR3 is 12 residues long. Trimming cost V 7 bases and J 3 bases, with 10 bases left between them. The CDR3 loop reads CSGTDNGNTIYF. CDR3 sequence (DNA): TGCAGCGGAACAGACAATGGAAACACCATATATTTT.

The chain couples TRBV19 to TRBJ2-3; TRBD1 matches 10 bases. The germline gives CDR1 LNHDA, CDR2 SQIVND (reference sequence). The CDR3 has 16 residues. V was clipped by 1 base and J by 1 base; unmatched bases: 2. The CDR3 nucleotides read TGTGCCAGTAGTATAGGACAGGGGGCAGGCACAGATACGCAGTATTTT. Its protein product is CASSIGQGAGTDTQYF.

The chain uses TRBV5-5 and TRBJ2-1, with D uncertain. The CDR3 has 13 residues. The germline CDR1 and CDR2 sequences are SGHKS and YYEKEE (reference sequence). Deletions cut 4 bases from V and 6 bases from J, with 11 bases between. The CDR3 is CASSPGPINEQFF. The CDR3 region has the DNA TGTGCCAGCAGCCCTGGACCCATCAATGAGCAGTTCTTC.

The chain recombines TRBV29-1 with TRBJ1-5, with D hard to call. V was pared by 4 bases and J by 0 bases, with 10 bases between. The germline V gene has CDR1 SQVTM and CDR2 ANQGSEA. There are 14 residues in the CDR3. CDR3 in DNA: TGCAGCGTTGCGGGAACCAATAGCAATCAGCCCCAGCATTTT. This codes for CSVAGTNSNQPQHF.

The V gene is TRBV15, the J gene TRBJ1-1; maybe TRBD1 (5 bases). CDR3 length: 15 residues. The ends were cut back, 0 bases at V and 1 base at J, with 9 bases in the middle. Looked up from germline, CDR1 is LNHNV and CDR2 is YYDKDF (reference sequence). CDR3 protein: CATSRDPGGNTEAFF. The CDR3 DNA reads TGTGCCACCAGCAGAGATCCGGGGGGGAACACTGAAGCTTTCTTT.

The CDR3 here is CASSLSAGGLPNREQYF. CDR3 in DNA: TGTGCCAGCAGCTTATCAGCGGGGGGTCTTCCCAATCGGGAGCAGTACTTC. V gene TRBV5-4 combines with J gene TRBJ2-7, with 9 bases lining up with TRBD2. Losses at the gene ends were 2 bases for V and 7 bases for J; bases not matched to a gene: 16. Germline V gene lookup returns CDR1 SGHNT and CDR2 YYREEE (reference sequence). The length of the CDR3 is 17 residues.